The 16 T cell receptor beta chains given below trace back to one sample, sequenced in a study of CD4 T cells in relation to SARS-CoV-2 and coronaviruses. Assay used: immunoSEQ multiplex PCR; TCRdb lists only in-frame clones, some missing. The sample carries 36,000 or so clones, 77% recorded once. These receptors have no known antigen. Sequenced material: memory CD4+ T cells from PBMCs, cultured in vitro. All receptors derive from an adult with COVID-19.

This clone was recorded a few times. The V gene is TRBV27, the J gene TRBJ2-1, with a weak D call TRBD2 (5 bases). There are 14 residues in the CDR3. V was trimmed by 7 bases and J by 2 bases, leaving 12 bases between them. Germline CDR1 MNHEY, CDR2 SMNVEV (reference sequence). CDR3: CASIVGRTYNEQFF. DNA of the CDR3: TGTGCCAGCATAGTTGGGAGAACCTACAATGAGCAGTTCTTC.

V gene TRBV7-8 combines with J gene TRBJ2-5; TRBD2 agrees at 8 bases. V dropped 4 bases and J dropped 5; count of bases not matched to a gene: 12. The germline CDR1 and CDR2 sequences are SGHVS and FQNEAQ. The CDR3 is made up of 16 amino acids. This chain's CDR3 is CASSSGGAGVGETQYF. The CDR3, as DNA: TGTGCCAGCAGCTCGGGAGGAGCGGGAGTTGGGGAGACCCAGTACTTC.

This sequence joins TRBV7-2 and TRBJ2-5; a possible D gene is TRBD1 (5 bases). This CDR3 comprises 15 residues. Germline assignment: CDR1 SGHTA and CDR2 FQGNSA. V was trimmed by 5 bases and J by 1 base, leaving 14 bases between them. This CDR3 is CASSIQQAIQETQYF. DNA of the CDR3: TGTGCCAGCAGCATCCAACAGGCGATCCAAGAGACCCAGTACTTC.

The genes are TRBV5-1 and TRBJ2-5, with 9 positions matching TRBD2. With 1 base clipped from V and 5 bases from J, the junction kept 3 bases outside the gene matches. CDR1 and CDR2 (germline): SGHRS, YFSETQ. This CDR3 is 14 amino acids long. The CDR3 DNA reads TGCGCCAGCAGCTTGACAGCGGGGGGTGAGACCCAGTACTTC. This translates into CASSLTAGGETQYF.

The rearrangement joins TRBV4-2 to TRBJ1-6; a weak D match, TRBD1 (5 bases). CDR1 LGHNA and CDR2 YNFKEQ come from the germline V gene. The ends were cut back, 1 base at V and 9 bases at J, with 13 bases in the middle. The CDR3 runs 15 residues. The CDR3 sequence: CASSQARGESSPLHF. The CDR3 nucleotides read TGTGCCAGCAGCCAAGCAAGGGGAGAGAGTTCACCCCTCCACTTT.

The rearrangement uses TRBV5-5 and TRBJ2-3; 7 nucleotides align to TRBD2. This CDR3 is 15 amino acids long. V gave up 0 bases and J gave up 4 bases; unmatched junction bases: 5. Germline V gene sequence: CDR1 SGHKS, CDR2 YYEKEE (reference sequence). CDR3 coding DNA: TGTGCCAGCAGCTTGGGCTCTAGCGGCGCAGATACGCAGTATTTT. Protein sequence: CASSLGSSGADTQYF.

The rearrangement joins TRBV30 to TRBJ1-3; no reliable D call. CDR3 length: 12 residues. V was trimmed by 5 bases and J by 1 base, leaving 6 bases between them. Germline lookup yields CDR1 GTSNPN and CDR2 SVGIG (reference sequence). CDR3 amino acids: CAWAASGNTIYF. CDR3 in DNA: TGTGCCTGGGCAGCGTCTGGAAACACCATATATTTT.

This clone appeared once. The CDR3 DNA reads as TGTGCCAGCAACAGGGGGAACTACAATGAGCAGTTCTTC. Translating it yields CASNRGNYNEQFF. This sequence joins TRBV6-1 and TRBJ2-1, with 8 bases that match TRBD1. After removal of 7 bases from V and 3 bases from J, the junction contained 2 bases not matched to a gene. Germline CDR1 and CDR2: MNHNS and SASEGT. The CDR3 runs 13 residues.

The count of this clone is one. The chain employs TRBV5-5 and TRBJ1-4; no clear D gene. Germline-derived CDR1 and CDR2 are SGHKS and YYEKEE (reference sequence). This CDR3 has 15 amino acids. Trimming shortened V by 1 base and J by 4 bases, and 11 bases separated the two germline ends. The CDR3, as DNA: TGTGCCAGCAGCTTGAACCATGGACTTAATGAAAAACTGTTTTTT. It is translated as CASSLNHGLNEKLFF. Supplemented by reference TRBV5-5 and TRBJ1-4, the full variable domain reads DAGVTQSPTHLIKTRGQQVTLRCSPISGHKSVSWYQQVLGQGPQFIFQYYEKEERGRGNFPDRFSARQFPNYSSELNVNALLLGDSALYLCASSLNHGLNEKLFFGSGTQLSVL.

This clone turned up a few times. V usage is TRBV21-1 and J usage is TRBJ2-6; the D call in the table, TRBD2, was not verified against the DNA. TRBV21-1 is a pseudogene segment. This CDR3 comprises 19 residues. Here the CDR3 DNA reads TGTGCCAGCAGCAAAGTGGGACTAGCGGTCTTCTCTGGGGCCAACGTCCTGACTTTC. It translates to CASSKVGLAVFSGANVLTF.

V gene TRBV28 combines with J gene TRBJ1-2; 7 bases are shared with TRBD1. The CDR3 loop spans 14 amino acids. Germline CDR1 and CDR2: MDHEN and SYDVKM. J lost 9 bases, V lost 3 bases, and 10 bases had no gene match. CDR3 sequence: CASSLPSRQGSYTF. The CDR3 DNA follows: TGTGCCAGCAGTTTGCCCAGTCGACAGGGCAGCTACACCTTC.

The chain combines TRBV7-9 with TRBJ2-5; D gene uncertain. Germline V gives CDR1 SEHNR, CDR2 FQNEAQ (reference sequence). CDR3 length equals 13 residues. Trimming took 5 bases from V and 5 from J, leaving 12 bases between them. CDR3 sequence reads: CASSPHGRETQYF. The CDR3 DNA reads TGTGCCAGCAGCCCCCACGGACGTGAGACCCAGTACTTC.

The rearrangement links TRBV30 to TRBJ2-3; D uncertain. CDR1 is GTSNPN, CDR2 SVGIG, per germline (reference sequence). Deletions cut 7 bases from V and 5 bases from J, with 7 bases between. The CDR3 totals 10 residues. CDR3 amino acids: CASFEDTQYF. The DNA for the CDR3 is TGTGCCTCCTTTGAAGATACGCAGTATTTT.

V gene TRBV11-3 combines with J gene TRBJ2-1; TRBD2 aligns across 12 bases. Losses at the gene ends were 3 bases for V and 1 base for J; bases not matched to a gene: 7. Germline lookup yields CDR1 SGHNT and CDR2 YENEEA. The CDR3 spans 18 residues. This CDR3 is CASSFRSSGRESYNEQFF. The CDR3 coding sequence is TGTGCCAGCAGCTTTCGATCTAGCGGGAGGGAATCCTACAATGAGCAGTTCTTC.

V is TRBV6-1 and J is TRBJ2-5, with D unclear. The CDR3 has 15 amino acids. V lost 3 bases to trimming and J lost 13 bases, with 24 bases between them. The germline gives CDR1 MNHNS, CDR2 SASEGT. The CDR3 is CASSDLFGPAAARYF. The CDR3 region has the DNA TGTGCCAGCAGTGATCTATTTGGGCCCGCGGCGGCGCGGTACTTC.

The genes are TRBV14 and TRBJ2-3; no clear D. Germline values: CDR1 SGHDN, CDR2 FVKESK. This CDR3 is built from 15 residues. V was cut by 2 bases and J by 2 bases, with 11 bases left in between. The CDR3 is CASSQRSPVTDTQYF. CDR3 coding DNA: TGTGCCAGCAGCCAACGTAGCCCAGTCACAGATACGCAGTATTTT.